This TCR beta chain was sequenced for a study of blood T cell repertoires in COVID-19. Study-wide background: The study drew acute and convalescent COVID-19 samples from the United States, Italy and Spain. The cDNA or gDNA used as material had been derived from T cells, B-cell-depleted T cells, or PBMCs.

Original handling: Nucleated cell counts were estimated from reference gene primer amplification. Repertoires were generated with immunoSEQ multiplex PCR, while TCRdb's copy carries only in-frame clones and drops some. The DNA was the basis for D and trimming; V, J and clone size are from that table. The sample has approximately 110,000 clones, more than 70% seen once; the top ten hold 5% to 6.5%. CDR3 length: 14 residues. Germline lookup yields CDR1 SNHLY and CDR2 FYNNEI. V lost 7 bases, J lost 4 bases, and 8 bases stayed unmatched. This TCR was recovered from a human donor in a cohort sampled during active COVID-19. Sequences were obtained from peripheral blood. The chain has TRBV2 and TRBJ2-3; 7 bases fit TRBD2. CDR3 bases: TGTGCCAGCACTTCGCGGGAGCGGTCAGATACGCAGTATTTT. It codes for CASTSRERSDTQYF.